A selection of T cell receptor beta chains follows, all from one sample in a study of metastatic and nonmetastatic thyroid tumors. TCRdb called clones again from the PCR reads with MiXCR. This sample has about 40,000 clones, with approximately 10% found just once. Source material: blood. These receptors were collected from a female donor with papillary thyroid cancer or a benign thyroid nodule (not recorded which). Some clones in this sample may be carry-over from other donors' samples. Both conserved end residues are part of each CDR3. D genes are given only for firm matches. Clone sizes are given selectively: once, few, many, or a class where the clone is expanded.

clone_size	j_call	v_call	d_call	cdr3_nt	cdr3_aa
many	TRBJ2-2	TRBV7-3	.	TGTGCCAGCAGCCCTGACCTGACCGGGGAGCTGTTTTTT	CASSPDLTGELFF
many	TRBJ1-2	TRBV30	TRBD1	TGTGCCTGGAGTCCCCGGGACAGCACTAACTATGGCTACACCTTC	CAWSPRDSTNYGYTF
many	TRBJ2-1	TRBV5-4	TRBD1	TGTGCCAGCAGCTCCCCGGGACAGGGGAAGAGGAATGAGCAGTTCTTC	CASSSPGQGKRNEQFF
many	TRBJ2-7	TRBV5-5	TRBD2	TGTGCCAGCAGCTCGGGGGGGGTAGGCGAGCAGTACTTC	CASSSGGVGEQYF
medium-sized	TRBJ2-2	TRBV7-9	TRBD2	TGTGCCAGCAGCTTAGTACTAGCGGGAGGGACCGGGGAGCTGTTTTTT	CASSLVLAGGTGELFF
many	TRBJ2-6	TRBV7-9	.	TGTGCCAGCAGCAACCGTTGGGGGGGGGCCAACGTCCTGACTTTC	CASSNRWGGANVLTF
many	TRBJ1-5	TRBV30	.	TGTGCCTGGAGTGTAAGGGGCAGGCTCAATGGGCCCCAGCATTTT	CAWSVRGRLNGPQHF
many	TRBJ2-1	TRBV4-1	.	TGCGCCAGCAGCCAACCGGGGGGCGCCTACAATGAGCAGTTCTTC	CASSQPGGAYNEQFF
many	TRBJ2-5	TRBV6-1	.	TGTGCCAGCAGTTTCTACCCCTGGGAGACCCAGTACTTC	CASSFYPWETQYF
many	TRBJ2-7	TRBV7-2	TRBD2	TGTGCCAGCAGCTTAGCGGGAGGGCAGTACGAGCAGTACTTC	CASSLAGGQYEQYF
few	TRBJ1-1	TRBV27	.	TGTGCCAGCAGCTCTACATACCACACTGAAGCTTTCTTT	CASSSTYHTEAFF
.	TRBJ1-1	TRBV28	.	TGTGCCAGCAGCTTCGGCCAGGCCACTGAAGCTTTCTTT	CASSFGQATEAFF
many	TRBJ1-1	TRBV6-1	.	TGTGCCAGCAGAACGTCCGTGAACACTGAAGCTTTCTTT	CASRTSVNTEAFF
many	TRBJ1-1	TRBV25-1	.	TGTGCCAGCACTAAAAGGGCCATATCCATGAACACTGAAGCTTTCTTT	CASTKRAISMNTEAFF
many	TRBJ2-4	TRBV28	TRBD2	TGTGCCAGCAGTGACGTAGCGGGAGTAGGTATTCAGTACTTC	CASSDVAGVGIQYF
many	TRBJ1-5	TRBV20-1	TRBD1	TGCAGTGCTACCGTGGACAGGGCGGTTCAGCCCCAGCATTTT	CSATVDRAVQPQHF
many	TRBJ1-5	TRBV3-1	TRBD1	TGTGCCAGCAGCCAAGGGGGACAGGGCAATCAGCCCCAGCATTTT	CASSQGGQGNQPQHF
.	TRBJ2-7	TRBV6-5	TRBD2	TGTGCCAGCAGCCCCAGTCTGACTAGCGGGAGGAGGTCCCACGAGCAGTACTTC	CASSPSLTSGRRSHEQYF
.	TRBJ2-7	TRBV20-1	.	TGCAGTGCTAGATCCCAGGCTCCTGGTACCTACGAGCAGTACTTC	CSARSQAPGTYEQYF
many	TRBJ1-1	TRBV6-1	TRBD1	TGTGCCAGCAGTGAACACACGGGACAGTCAGCTTTCTTT	CASSEHTGQSAFF
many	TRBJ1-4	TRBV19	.	TGTGCCAGTAATTCTTGGGGGCGGAATGAAAAACTGTTTTTT	CASNSWGRNEKLFF
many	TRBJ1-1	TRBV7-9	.	TGTGCCAGCAGCTCAGTTGAAAAGGACATGAACACTGAAGCTTTCTTT	CASSSVEKDMNTEAFF
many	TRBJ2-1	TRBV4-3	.	TGCGCCAGCAGCCAAGTAACGGAGTTCTTC	CASSQVTEFF
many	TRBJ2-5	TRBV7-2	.	TGTGCCAGCAGCCCCTCGGCGGGGGAGACCCAGTACTTC	CASSPSAGETQYF
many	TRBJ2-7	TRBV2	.	TGTGCCAGCAGTGTAAGCTTCTACGAGCAGTACTTC	CASSVSFYEQYF
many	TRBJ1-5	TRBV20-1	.	TGCAGTGCTAGAGGCTATAGCAATCAGCCCCAGCATTTT	CSARGYSNQPQHF
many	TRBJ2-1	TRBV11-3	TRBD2	TGTGCCAGCAGCACCCGGACTAGCGCATACAATGAGCAGTTCTTC	CASSTRTSAYNEQFF
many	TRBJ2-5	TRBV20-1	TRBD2	TGCAGTGCTAGACCGGGACTAGCGGGTGGGGAGACCCAGTACTTC	CSARPGLAGGETQYF
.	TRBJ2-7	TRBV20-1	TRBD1	TGCAGTGCTTGGGACAGGACAACCTACGAGCAGTACTTC	CSAWDRTTYEQYF
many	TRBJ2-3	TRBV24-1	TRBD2	TGTGCCACCAGTGATTGGAGCGGGGATGGGACAGATACGCAGTATTTT	CATSDWSGDGTDTQYF
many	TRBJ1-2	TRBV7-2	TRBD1	TGTGCCAGCAGCCCAGGGGGAGCGGACTTCTATGGCTACACCTTC	CASSPGGADFYGYTF
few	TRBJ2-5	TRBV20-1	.	TGCAGTGCTAGACCGGGGGTTGAGACCCAGTACTTC	CSARPGVETQYF
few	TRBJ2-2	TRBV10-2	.	TGCGCCAGCAGCGGACAAAGAACCGGGGAGCTGTTTTTT	CASSGQRTGELFF
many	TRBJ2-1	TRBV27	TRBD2	TGTGCCAGCAGAGAAACGGGACTAGCGGGAGCTAATGAGCAGTTCTTC	CASRETGLAGANEQFF
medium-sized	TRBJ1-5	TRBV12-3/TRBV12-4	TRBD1	TGTGCCAGCAGTTCCATAGCAGGGGGGAATCAGCCCCAGCATTTT	CASSSIAGGNQPQHF
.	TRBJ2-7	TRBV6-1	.	TGTGCCAGCCGGGGCCCTAGCTGGATCCACGAGCAGTACTTC	CASRGPSWIHEQYF
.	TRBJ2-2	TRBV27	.	TGTGCCAGCAGTCCCCGACGTCAGGGTTTGACGAACACCGGGGAGCTTTTTTTT	CASSPRRQGLTNTGELFF
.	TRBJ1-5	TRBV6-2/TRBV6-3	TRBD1	TGTGCCAGCAGTCGACTTCGGACAGGCGAAAGCAATCAGCCCCAGCATTTT	CASSRLRTGESNQPQHF
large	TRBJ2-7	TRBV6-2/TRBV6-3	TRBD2	TGTGCCAGCAGCGGGAGGGCCGGTAATTACGAGCAGTACTTC	CASSGRAGNYEQYF
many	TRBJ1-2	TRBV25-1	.	TGTGCCAGCAGTGAATGGTCTGCGGGCTACACCTTC	CASSEWSAGYTF
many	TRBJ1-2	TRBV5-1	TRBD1	TGCGCCAGCAGCTTGTTACAGGGGAAGTATGGCTACACCTTC	CASSLLQGKYGYTF